This TCR beta chain stems from a study of metastatic and nonmetastatic thyroid tumors (dated by TCRdb to between 2020 and 2021). Study-wide context: Repertoires were compared across peripheral blood and tumor or nodule tissue samples from malignant and benign thyroid patients. What the work shows at the level of the full study, not this receptor alone: In both blood and tumor samples, TCR beta diversity was reported to be significantly higher in malignant tumors than in benign nodules.

The protocol used for the library was PCR. Sequencing used an Illumina HiSeq 4000. High-throughput sequencing was used to profile the TCR beta-chain CDR3 region of every patient. Turning to the authors' computational methods: The researchers built a classifier to tell apart papillary thyroid cancer patients with distant metastasis, based on CDR3 differences among clinicopathological groups. Repertoire diversity was assessed with the Shannon index, and tumor-blood repertoire similarity with the Morisita-Horn index. TCRdb itself trimmed the public reads at Q25 with fastp, ran MiXCR and retained productive beta chains. Here the V and J calls rest on TCRdb's processing, not on the authors' analysis. The sample yields approximately 37,000 clones; about 15% were counted once. In total, the top ten clones hold under 20% of the sample. V and J lose 3 bases and 4 bases, and a span of 15 bases separates them. Taken from the germline V gene, the CDR1 and CDR2 loops are MGHRA and YSYEKL. From its cysteine to its phenylalanine, the CDR3 spans 15 amino acids. Only CDR3 DNA is held: 45 bases, read in frame from base 1.

As for this clone: This clone's antigen is unknown. No base quality information exists; no much larger clone differs at one position.

Before undergoing thyroid surgery, none of the patients had been given any kind of treatment. Patient clinical samples collected from 2012 to 2018 were retrospectively analysed using T-cell receptor beta sequencing. The sample comprised blood. The sequence derives from a male donor with papillary thyroid cancer or a benign thyroid nodule (not recorded which). Some clones in this sample may be carry-over from other donors' samples. The V and J segments used are TRBV4-1 and TRBJ1-1; TRBD1 is a possible D gene, resting on 6 matching bases. Here the CDR3 is given as CASSQIAEGGTEAFF. The nucleotide sequence is TGCGCCAGCAGCCAGATTGCGGAAGGGGGCACTGAAGCTTTCTTT.